This T cell receptor (beta chain) was retrieved from a study of shared T cell receptors in the human thymus. Sequencing was performed with immunoSEQ multiplex PCR; in TCRdb, only in-frame clones are kept and a portion is missing. Among hundreds of thousands of clones, 70% to 90% were seen once, and the ten largest hold 0.0094%. These data are also associated with another study on human thymus T cells. This second study says: Donors were healthy Finnish babies undergoing corrective operations for congenital heart defects. Thymus specimens were resections from corrective heart surgery. Thymic as well as blood repertoires seemed to favor certain V and J genes unevenly. A high degree of thymic repertoire overlap among unrelated individuals was reported in related research.

The sequenced sample consisted of thymocytes. The sequence was collected from a boy in the first two years of life with a congenital heart defect.

The CDR3 loop is CASSEDLRAGYTF. The CDR3 bases are TGTGCCAGCAGCGAAGACCTGAGGGCTGGCTACACCTTC. The rearrangement uses TRBV9 and TRBJ1-2; no firm D call. The CDR3 runs 13 residues. V lost 3 bases and J 7 bases, leaving 13 bases between the germline ends. Germline CDR1 and CDR2: SGDLS and YYNGEE.